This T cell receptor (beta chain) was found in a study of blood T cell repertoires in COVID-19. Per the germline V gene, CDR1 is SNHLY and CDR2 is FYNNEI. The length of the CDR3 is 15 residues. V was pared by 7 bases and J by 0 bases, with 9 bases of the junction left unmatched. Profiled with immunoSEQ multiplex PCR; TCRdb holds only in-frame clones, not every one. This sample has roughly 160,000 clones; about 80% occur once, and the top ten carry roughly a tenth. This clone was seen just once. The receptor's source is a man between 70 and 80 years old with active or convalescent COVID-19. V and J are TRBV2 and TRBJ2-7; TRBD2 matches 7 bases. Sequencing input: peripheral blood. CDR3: CASKAGLPNSYEQYF. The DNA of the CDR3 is TGTGCCAGCAAAGCGGGACTACCCAACTCCTACGAGCAGTACTTC.